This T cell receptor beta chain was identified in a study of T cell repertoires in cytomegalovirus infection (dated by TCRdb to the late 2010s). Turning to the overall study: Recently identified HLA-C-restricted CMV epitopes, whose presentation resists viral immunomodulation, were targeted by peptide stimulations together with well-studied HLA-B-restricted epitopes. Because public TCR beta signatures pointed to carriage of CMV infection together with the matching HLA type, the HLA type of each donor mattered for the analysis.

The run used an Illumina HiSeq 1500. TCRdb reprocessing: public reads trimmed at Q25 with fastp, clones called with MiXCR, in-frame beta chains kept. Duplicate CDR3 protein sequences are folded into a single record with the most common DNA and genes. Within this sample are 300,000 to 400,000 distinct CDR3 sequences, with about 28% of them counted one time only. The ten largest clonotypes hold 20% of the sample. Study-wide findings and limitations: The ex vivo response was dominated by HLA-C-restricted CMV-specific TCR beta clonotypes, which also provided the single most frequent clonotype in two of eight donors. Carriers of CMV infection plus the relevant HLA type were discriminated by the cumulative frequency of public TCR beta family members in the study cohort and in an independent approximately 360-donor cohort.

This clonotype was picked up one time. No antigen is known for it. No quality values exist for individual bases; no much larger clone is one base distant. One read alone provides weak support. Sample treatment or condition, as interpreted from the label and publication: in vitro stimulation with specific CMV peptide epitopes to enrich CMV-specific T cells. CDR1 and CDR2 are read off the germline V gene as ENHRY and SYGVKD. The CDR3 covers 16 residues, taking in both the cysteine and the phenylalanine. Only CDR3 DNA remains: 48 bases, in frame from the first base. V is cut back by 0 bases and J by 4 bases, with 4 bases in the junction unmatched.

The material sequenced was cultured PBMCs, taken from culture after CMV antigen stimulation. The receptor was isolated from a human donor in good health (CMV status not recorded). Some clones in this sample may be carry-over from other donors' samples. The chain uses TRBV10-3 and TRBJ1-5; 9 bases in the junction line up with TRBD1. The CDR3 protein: CAISESPGTGNQPQHF. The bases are TGTGCCATCAGTGAGTCTCCCGGGACAGGGAATCAGCCCCAGCATTTT.